The 8 T cell receptor beta chains presented below share a single source sample, sequenced in a study of regulatory T cells in long-lasting Graves disease. Sample time point: newly diagnosed GD, antithyroid drugs for less than 3 months. From RNA extracted from PBMCs, the TCR library was made. The authors built TCR beta libraries using iRepertoire HTBI primers and Arm-PCR of CDR3 regions. In TCRdb, the multiplex PCR reads were re-called with MiXCR into one record per CDR3 protein. The sample comprises around 500,000 distinct CDR3 sequences, about 11% of which are singletons, and over 7% rests with the top ten. Separately, the same data were catalogued under a study of T cells in Graves' hyperthyroidism and ophthalmopathy.

Source: peripheral blood mononuclear cells (PBMCs), taken at new diagnosis, from a patient treated with antithyroid drugs. Every receptor here comes from a woman aged 25 to 39 with Graves disease.

This clonotype was detected ten times or more. The chain combines TRBV4-3 with TRBJ2-1; TRBD2 might be the D (6 bases). This CDR3 comprises 13 residues. The ends were cut back, 5 bases at V and 5 bases at J, with 10 bases in the middle. The germline CDR1 and CDR2 sequences are LGHNA and YSLEER. CDR3 DNA: TGCGCCAGCAGCGGTCCGGGGGACAATGAGCAGTTCTTC. It is translated as CASSGPGDNEQFF.

This clonotype occurred once. A much larger clone lies a single base off, so this may be a read error. V usage is TRBV3-1 and J usage is TRBJ2-7, with D perhaps TRBD1 (6 bases). There are 14 residues in the CDR3. Germline V gene data show CDR1 as LGHDT and CDR2 as YNNKEL (reference sequence). V was pared by 5 bases and J by 6 bases, with 17 bases between. The CDR3 protein is CASSKRGKRREQYF. The CDR3 DNA reads as TGTGCCAGCAGCAAAAGGGGGAAACGGCGCGAGCAGTACTTC.

On this clonotype itself: Being one base from a much bigger clone, this may be a read error. CDR3 in amino acids: CDSSLIRSGGQETQYF. DNA for the CDR3: TGTGACAGCAGTCTCATACGATCGGGGGGGCAAGAGACCCAGTACTTC. The V and J genes are TRBV28 and TRBJ2-5; 8 bases align to TRBD2. Germline CDR1 is MDHEN and CDR2 is SYDVKM. CDR3 size: 16 residues.

The rearrangement links TRBV28 to TRBJ2-2; D perhaps matches TRBD2 (6 bases). The CDR3 is made up of 14 amino acids. CDR1 is MDHEN and CDR2 is SYDVKM in the germline V gene. The V and J ends lost 7 bases and 2 bases respectively, with 11 bases between them. The CDR3 here is CASTGTLNTGELFF. CDR3 DNA sequence: TGTGCCAGCACCGGGACTTTAAACACCGGGGAGCTGTTTTTT. Based on the CDR3 plus reference TRBV28 and TRBJ2-2, the full variable domain is DVKVTQSSRYLVKRTGEKVFLECVQDMDHENMFWYRQDPGLGLRLIYFSYDVKMKEKGDIPEGYSVSREKKERFSLILESASTNQTSMYLCASTGTLNTGELFFGEGSRLTVL.

This clonotype was seen ten or more times. The chain links TRBV6-1 to TRBJ2-5; 9 bases match TRBD1. Germline V gene sequence: CDR1 MNHNS, CDR2 SASEGT. The CDR3 consists of 15 residues. J lost 3 bases, V lost 5 bases, and 7 bases had no gene match. The CDR3 region has the DNA TGTGCCAGCAGTCAACTACAGGGGGCGAAAGAGACCCAGTACTTC. It is translated as CASSQLQGAKETQYF.

J is TRBJ2-1 and V is TRBV7-9, with 11 bases lining up with TRBD2. The CDR3 is made up of 17 amino acids. Trimming at V came to 0 bases and at J to 7 bases, leaving 8 bases not matched to a gene. CDR1 and CDR2 (germline): SEHNR, FQNEAQ (reference sequence). The CDR3 sequence is CASSLAYESSGRNEQFF. CDR3 nucleotide sequence: TGTGCCAGCAGCTTAGCGTATGAGTCTAGCGGGAGGAATGAGCAGTTCTTC.

This chain links TRBV2 with TRBJ1-2; tentative D call: TRBD1 (6 bases). CDR1 is SNHLY, CDR2 FYNNEI, per germline. This CDR3 region has 15 residues. Trimming shortened V by 3 bases and J by 7 bases, and 18 bases separated the two germline ends. The CDR3 sequence is CASSDPPGARGGYTF. CDR3 DNA: TGTGCCAGCAGTGACCCTCCGGGGGCTAGGGGTGGCTACACCTTC. The full variable domain, rest sourced from reference TRBV2 and TRBJ1-2, is EPEVTQTPSHQVTQMGQEVILRCVPISNHLYFYWYRQILGQKVEFLVSFYNNEISEKSEIFDDQFSVERPDGSNFTLKIRSTKLEDSAMYFCASSDPPGARGGYTFGSGTRLTVV.

At least ten counts were recorded for this clonotype. This rearrangement joins TRBV27 to TRBJ2-3; a possible D gene is TRBD2 (6 bases). Germline lookup yields CDR1 MNHEY and CDR2 SMNVEV (reference sequence). V was cut by 8 bases and J by 4 bases, with 19 bases left in between. This CDR3 has 15 residues. The CDR3 region is CASRHGSPDSDTQYF. The CDR3 DNA sequence: TGTGCCAGCCGCCACGGGAGCCCGGACTCAGATACGCAGTATTTT.